The clone carrying this T cell receptor beta chain turned up a few times. Its antigen remains unknown. Unique molecular identifiers featured in how the TCRbeta library was prepared. TCRdb reanalysed the PCR reads using MiXCR and keeps one entry per CDR3 protein. The data hold approximately 47,000 distinct CDR3 sequences, with 40% to 65% observed a single time. The data are from a study of T-cell reconstitution after alpha-beta-depleted transplantation in children. Study findings and constraints: Among T cells one year after transplant, newly produced cells accounted for most counts and diversity. At day 60, the high TCRbeta diversity found in some patients originated from recipient T cells and thymic progenitors that had survived. Reports say that about two months after transplant, the alpha-beta T cells came out of several hundred graft clones that had expanded.

V was clipped by 2 bases and J by 4 bases, with 11 bases between them. This CDR3 is 14 amino acids long. The rearrangement links TRBV12-3 or TRBV12-4 to TRBJ2-5, with unresolved D. The clonotype comes from a boy in the first two years of life with SCID, due to receive a stem cell transplant. This material consisted of peripheral blood, taken before TCRalphabeta/CD19-depleted stem cell transplant. The CDR3 loop is CASSLSGRTETQYF. The CDR3 coding sequence is TGTGCCAGCAGTTTATCGGGCAGAACAGAGACCCAGTACTTC.